Given below is one T cell receptor beta chain in context. Residents of 24 US areas, aged about 18 to 100 years, made up the participants. Cohort placement rested on clinical history that participants reported themselves. Profiled with immunoSEQ multiplex PCR; TCRdb holds only in-frame clones, not every one. This sample yields hundreds of thousands of clones, of which 85% to 90% are seen a single time; about 1% belongs to the top ten. This specimen comes from a study of blood T cell repertoires in COVID-19. Overall study: The study drew acute and convalescent COVID-19 samples from the United States, Italy and Spain. T cells, B-cell-depleted T cells, or PBMCs supplied cDNA or gDNA.

The receptor was derived from a man aged 18 to 29 who had recovered from COVID-19. The sample comprised PBMCs or T cells enriched from blood (not recorded which).

CDR3 in DNA: TGCGCCAGCAGAGCTGCGAGCACAGATACGCAGTATTTT. Translation gives CASRAASTDTQYF. The V gene is TRBV4-1, the J gene TRBJ2-3; no reliable D call. This CDR3 has 13 amino acids. V was shortened by 6 bases and J by 0 bases, with 7 bases between the two germline ends. The germline gives CDR1 MGHRA, CDR2 YSYEKL.